These 28 T cell receptor beta chains share one sample of origin, sequenced in a study of blood T cell repertoires in COVID-19. The table came from immunoSEQ multiplex PCR; TCRdb's copy has only in-frame clones and leaves some out. Here the sample spans about 60,000 clones, about 83% being singletons. The specimen sequenced was peripheral blood. Receptors originate from a human donor in a cohort sampled during active COVID-19.

The chain is built from TRBV5-1 and TRBJ2-3; tentative D call: TRBD2 (5 bases). Deletions cut 0 bases from V and 3 bases from J, with 14 bases between. Per germline, CDR1 SGHRS and CDR2 YFSETQ. The CDR3 extends over 16 amino acids. The CDR3 DNA sequence: TGCGCCAGCAGCTTGGTAAGAGGCCCGGGAACAGATACGCAGTATTTT. Translation gives CASSLVRGPGTDTQYF.

This clone was picked up one time. V is TRBV7-9 and J is TRBJ2-1, with 8 bases fitting TRBD2. V was clipped by 9 bases and J by 0 bases; unmatched bases: 7. The length of the CDR3 is 15 residues. Germline V gives CDR1 SEHNR, CDR2 FQNEAQ (reference sequence). The CDR3 sequence: CASGERGSSYNEQFF. The CDR3 nucleotides are TGTGCCAGTGGGGAGCGGGGGAGCTCCTACAATGAGCAGTTCTTC.

This clone turned up a few times. The V and J genes are TRBV5-1 and TRBJ1-1, with 10 positions matching TRBD1. V shed 4 bases and J 7 bases; nucleotides not matched to a gene: 10. The CDR3 extends over 15 amino acids. Germline V gives CDR1 SGHRS, CDR2 YFSETQ. The CDR3 region is CASSDPGQGRGEAFF. The CDR3, as DNA: TGCGCCAGCAGCGACCCGGGACAGGGGAGGGGTGAAGCTTTCTTT.

The chain links TRBV20-1 to TRBJ1-2; D unresolved. The V gene's germline CDR1 is DFQATT and CDR2 SNEGSKA (reference sequence). There are 10 residues in the CDR3. V was shortened by 6 bases and J by 6 bases, with 8 bases between the two germline ends. The CDR3 DNA follows: TGCAGTGCCCCCCGCGATGGCTACACCTTC. This gives the protein CSAPRDGYTF.

V gene TRBV11-2 combines with J gene TRBJ2-7; D not certain. Germline CDR1 reads SGHAT; CDR2 reads FQNNGV. The CDR3 sequence is 11 residues long. V dropped 4 bases and J dropped 2 bases, with 3 bases sitting between them. Written as DNA, the CDR3 is TGTGCCAGCAGCTCTACCTACGAGCAGTACTTC. It encodes CASSSTYEQYF. Full variable domain (outside the CDR3, taken from reference TRBV11-2 and TRBJ2-7): EAGVAQSPRYKIIEKRQSVAFWCNPISGHATLYWYQQILGQGPKLLIQFQNNGVVDDSQLPKDRFSAERLKGVDSTLKIQPAKLEDSAVYLCASSSTYEQYFGPGTRLTVT.

This clone was detected once. The chain joins TRBV11-2 to TRBJ2-3; weak D call: TRBD2 (5 bases). This CDR3 is 12 amino acids long. Germline CDR1 and CDR2: SGHAT and FQNNGV. V was clipped by 5 bases and J by 9 bases, with 12 bases between them. The CDR3 DNA reads as TGTGCCAGCAGCCCACTGTCGGGGACGCAGTATTTT. This translates into CASSPLSGTQYF.

The J gene is TRBJ1-5, the V gene TRBV2; D is uncertain. The CDR3 runs to 13 residues. Trimming took 5 bases from V and 4 from J, leaving 9 bases between them. CDR1 SNHLY and CDR2 FYNNEI come from the germline V gene. The CDR3 loop is CASSPGENQPQHF. DNA of the CDR3: TGTGCCAGCAGTCCGGGAGAGAATCAGCCCCAGCATTTT.

The gene calls are TRBV9 and TRBJ1-1; D unresolved. Trimming took off 4 bases at V and 4 bases at J, with 20 bases between the two ends. This CDR3 is 16 amino acids long. Germline V CDR1 and CDR2: SGDLS, YYNGEE. CDR3 nucleotide sequence: TGTGCCAGCAGCTCCCAGAGGGCGGGGTGGGGCACTGAAGCTTTCTTT. Translating it yields CASSSQRAGWGTEAFF.

Note on this clone: The junction departs from germline at one end; a sequencing error may be responsible. The chain couples TRBV3-1 (or the pseudogene TRBV3-2) to TRBJ2-3, with a tentative D call TRBD2 (6 bases). CDR1 LGHDT and CDR2 YNNKEL come from the germline V gene (reference sequence). This CDR3 has 13 amino acids. This CDR3 reads CASSQDGRARTTF. The DNA for the CDR3 is TGTGCCAGCAGCCAAGATGGGCGGGCGCGGACTACCTTT.

This chain joins TRBV19 and TRBJ2-7, with D perhaps matching TRBD2 (6 bases). This CDR3 has 16 amino acids. The V and J ends lost 6 bases and 2 bases respectively, with 20 bases between them. Germline V gene sequence: CDR1 LNHDA, CDR2 SQIVND (reference sequence). CDR3 region: CASRPTGMGGTYEQYF. CDR3 bases: TGTGCCAGTAGGCCTACGGGCATGGGGGGAACCTACGAGCAGTACTTC.

V is TRBV4-1 and J is TRBJ2-6; D may be TRBD2 (6 bases). CDR3 length: 19 amino acids. The germline CDR1 and CDR2 sequences are MGHRA and YSYEKL. V lost 0 bases and J 0 bases, leaving 15 bases between the germline ends. CDR3 loop: CASSQDEAGRFSGANVLTF. CDR3 bases: TGCGCCAGCAGCCAAGATGAGGCAGGGAGGTTCTCTGGGGCCAACGTCCTGACTTTC.

The V gene is TRBV6-6, the J gene TRBJ1-2, with 8 positions matching TRBD1. Germline CDR1 is MNHNY and CDR2 is SVGAGI (reference sequence). The CDR3 runs to 13 residues. V lost 4 bases to trimming and J lost 5 bases; unmatched junction nucleotides: 3. CDR3 amino acids: CASSSGQGYGYTF. DNA of the CDR3: TGTGCCAGCAGTTCCGGACAGGGATATGGCTACACCTTC.

CDR3 amino acids: CASSLGLASGELFF. The CDR3 coding sequence is TGTGCCAGCAGCCTCGGACTAGCTTCCGGGGAGCTGTTTTTT. J is TRBJ2-2 and V is TRBV6-6; 8 nucleotides line up with TRBD2. With 6 bases clipped from V and 6 bases from J, the junction kept 6 bases outside the gene matches. This CDR3 has 14 amino acids. Germline CDR1 is MNHNY and CDR2 is SVGAGI (reference sequence).

The V and J genes are TRBV19 and TRBJ2-1, with 11 positions matching TRBD2. CDR1 is LNHDA, CDR2 SQIVND, per germline (reference sequence). V gave up 4 bases and J gave up 5 bases; unmatched junction bases: 7. This CDR3 has 16 residues. CDR3 sequence: CASSTPSGRRDNEQFF. CDR3 coding DNA: TGTGCCAGTAGTACCCCTAGCGGGAGGCGTGACAATGAGCAGTTCTTC.

The chain employs TRBV15 and TRBJ1-1, with D possibly TRBD1 on 6 matching bases. The germline V and J ends were trimmed by 5 bases and 4 bases, with 14 bases remaining between them. Germline loops: CDR1 LNHNV, CDR2 YYDKDF (reference sequence). The CDR3 spans 14 residues. DNA of the CDR3: TGTGCCACCAGCGGGGGAGGGGGACGCACTGAAGCTTTCTTT. This gives the protein CATSGGGGRTEAFF.

This sequence joins TRBV2 and TRBJ1-2, with TRBD1 matching 7 bases. V lost 4 bases to trimming and J lost 4 bases; unmatched junction nucleotides: 12. The CDR3 consists of 16 residues. In germline, CDR1 is SNHLY, CDR2 FYNNEI. CDR3 DNA: TGTGCCAGCAGTGTAGGGGACAGAAGAAGCCCCTATGGCTACACCTTC. As protein: CASSVGDRRSPYGYTF.

V is TRBV24-1 and J is TRBJ2-2; D possibly corresponds to TRBD1 (5 bases). Per germline, CDR1 KGHDR and CDR2 SFDVKD. V lost 5 bases and J lost 4, with 10 bases in between. The CDR3 covers 14 residues. The CDR3 loop is CATSGQGSTGELFF. For the CDR3, the DNA is TGTGCCACCAGTGGCCAGGGAAGCACCGGGGAGCTGTTTTTT.

The chain employs TRBV5-1 and TRBJ2-2, with a weak D call TRBD2 (5 bases). Trimming took off 5 bases at V and 0 bases at J, with 17 bases between the two ends. Germline lookup yields CDR1 SGHRS and CDR2 YFSETQ. The CDR3 loop spans 17 amino acids. CDR3 amino acids: CASRTLLALANTGELFF. DNA for the CDR3: TGCGCCAGCAGAACACTGCTAGCACTTGCGAACACCGGGGAGCTGTTTTTT. Combining the CDR3 with reference TRBV5-1 and TRBJ2-2 gives the whole variable domain KAGVTQTPRYLIKTRGQQVTLSCSPISGHRSVSWYQQTPGQGLQFLFEYFSETQRNKGNFPGRFSGRQFSNSRSEMNVSTLELGDSALYLCASRTLLALANTGELFFGEGSRLTVL.

V is TRBV7-6 and J is TRBJ2-3; no firm D call. The germline gives CDR1 SGHVS, CDR2 FNYEAQ. There are 12 residues in the CDR3. With 7 bases removed from V and 5 bases from J, the gap between germline ends came to 10 bases. CDR3 protein: CASTSPGDTQYF. The CDR3 DNA follows: TGTGCCAGCACCTCACCGGGAGATACGCAGTATTTT.

The chain carries TRBV12-5 and TRBJ2-7; D may be TRBD2 (5 bases). The CDR3 extends over 12 amino acids. Germline V gene sequence: CDR1 LGHNT, CDR2 FRNRAP. Trimming pared 6 bases from V and 6 bases from J, leaving 12 bases between. CDR3 bases: TGTGCTAGTGGCGGAGGTATCGCCGAGCAGTACTTC. It specifies CASGGGIAEQYF.

V usage is TRBV9 and J usage is TRBJ2-7, with TRBD1 matching 9 bases. The CDR3 runs to 14 residues. Germline CDR1 SGDLS, CDR2 YYNGEE. V trimming: 4 bases; J trimming: 3 bases; junction bases outside the gene matches: 5. CDR3 in amino acids: CASSKTGGYYEQYF. CDR3 coding DNA: TGTGCCAGCAGCAAAACAGGGGGCTACTACGAGCAGTACTTC.

This chain uses TRBV11-2 with TRBJ2-3; tentative D call: TRBD1 (5 bases). The germline V gene has CDR1 SGHAT and CDR2 FQNNGV. Trimming cost V 1 base and J 2 bases, with 10 bases left between them. CDR3 length equals 15 residues. The CDR3 region has the DNA TGTGCCAGCAGCTTAGGACAGACGTCCACAGATACGCAGTATTTT. Encoded protein: CASSLGQTSTDTQYF.

The chain recombines TRBV10-1 with TRBJ2-5, with 12 bases lining up with TRBD2. Germline trimming cut 3 bases from V and 4 bases from J; bases unmatched to any gene: 6. CDR1 WNHNN and CDR2 SYGVQD come from the germline V gene (reference sequence). This CDR3 spans 16 amino acids. The CDR3 sequence is CASSDSPSGRGETQYF. Written as DNA, the CDR3 is TGCGCCAGCAGTGACTCTCCTAGCGGGAGGGGAGAGACCCAGTACTTC.

V gene TRBV2 combines with J gene TRBJ1-5; 7 bases align to TRBD1. The ends lost 5 bases at V and 6 bases at J; junction bases unmatched: 10. The CDR3 has 15 residues. Germline assignment: CDR1 SNHLY and CDR2 FYNNEI. For the CDR3, the DNA is TGTGCCAGCAGTACACAGGGGATACCTTCTCAGCCCCAGCATTTT. Translating it yields CASSTQGIPSQPQHF.

This clone was found once. The CDR3 spells CASSGLTGANQPQHF. The CDR3 bases are TGTGCCAGCAGCGGATTAACAGGGGCCAATCAGCCCCAGCATTTT. The chain joins TRBV5-8 to TRBJ1-5; 7 nucleotides agree with TRBD1. J was trimmed by 3 bases and V by 4 bases; bases with no gene match: 7. This CDR3 comprises 15 residues. Looked up from germline, CDR1 is SGHTS and CDR2 is YDEGEE.

This clone was counted only a few times. The chain is built from TRBV27 and TRBJ2-1; D might be TRBD2 (6 bases). Germline V lookup: CDR1 MNHEY, CDR2 SMNVEV (reference sequence). V lost 3 bases to trimming and J lost 0 bases, with 15 bases between them. This CDR3 contains 17 residues. DNA of the CDR3: TGTGCCAGCAGTTTGGGGGTAGCGGCTAGCTCCTACAATGAGCAGTTCTTC. This encodes CASSLGVAASSYNEQFF.

This clone was counted between two and nine times. The chain carries TRBV12-3 or TRBV12-4 and TRBJ2-7, with 7 nucleotides matching TRBD2. Trimming took 9 bases from V and 5 from J; bases not matched to a gene: 4. The CDR3 contains 11 residues. CDR3 in amino acids: CASGRGNEQYF. The CDR3 DNA is TGTGCCAGTGGGCGGGGGAACGAGCAGTACTTC.

The table lists this clone with a few counts. The rearrangement joins TRBV5-1 to TRBJ2-7; D is perhaps TRBD2 (5 bases). The CDR3 extends over 14 amino acids. Trimming removed 4 bases from V and 5 bases from J, with 16 bases in between. Germline V gene lookup returns CDR1 SGHRS and CDR2 YFSETQ. The CDR3 region is CASSLAQTGDEQYF. CDR3 coding DNA: TGCGCCAGCAGCCTGGCACAGACCGGGGACGAGCAGTACTTC.